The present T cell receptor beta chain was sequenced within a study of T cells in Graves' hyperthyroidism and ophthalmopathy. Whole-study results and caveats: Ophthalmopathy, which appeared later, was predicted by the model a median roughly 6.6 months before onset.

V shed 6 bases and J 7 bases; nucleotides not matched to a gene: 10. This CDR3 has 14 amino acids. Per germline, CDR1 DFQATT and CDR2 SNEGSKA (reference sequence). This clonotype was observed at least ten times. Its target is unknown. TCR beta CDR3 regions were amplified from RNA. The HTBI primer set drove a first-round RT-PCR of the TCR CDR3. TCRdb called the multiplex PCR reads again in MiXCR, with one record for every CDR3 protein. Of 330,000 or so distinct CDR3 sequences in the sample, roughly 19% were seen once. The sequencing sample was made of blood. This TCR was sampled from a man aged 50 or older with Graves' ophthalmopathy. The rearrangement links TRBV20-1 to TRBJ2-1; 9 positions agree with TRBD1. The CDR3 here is CSARNPGQGNEQFF. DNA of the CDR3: TGCAGTGCCAGAAATCCGGGACAGGGTAATGAGCAGTTCTTC.